A selection of T cell receptor beta chains follows, all from one sample in a study of CD8 T cells in Susac syndrome. TCRdb analysed the immunoSEQ multiplex PCR reads with MiXCR anew, one entry per CDR3 protein. The repertoire has about 120,000 distinct CDR3 sequences, about 93% of them found once; the top ten carry approximately 0.089%. The sample comprised CD4+ T cells from PBMCs. The receptor source for this set is a human donor in good health. The CDR3 runs from the conserved cysteine through the conserved F or W. Each record gives: CDR3 length, V gene, J gene, CDR3 protein.

len: 15
v_gene: TRBV2
j_gene: TRBJ2-1
CDR3aa: CASSALAGTYNEQFF

len: 12
v_gene: TRBV12-3/TRBV12-4
j_gene: TRBJ2-1
CDR3aa: CASSYRNSEQFF

len: 16
v_gene: TRBV29-1
j_gene: TRBJ2-3
CDR3aa: CSVDRQGSLGTDTQYF

len: 14
v_gene: TRBV2
j_gene: TRBJ2-2
CDR3aa: CATRRDVNTGELFF

len: 15
v_gene: TRBV7-2
j_gene: TRBJ1-5
CDR3aa: CASSLTGGGNQPQHF

len: 14
v_gene: TRBV5-1
j_gene: TRBJ2-7
CDR3aa: CASSREALGYEQYF

len: 14
v_gene: TRBV12-3/TRBV12-4
j_gene: TRBJ2-7
CDR3aa: CASSPGQGIYEQYF

len: 16
v_gene: TRBV9
j_gene: TRBJ2-5
CDR3aa: CASSVAQGPIQETQYF

len: 15
v_gene: TRBV27
j_gene: TRBJ2-2
CDR3aa: CASSPGTGRTGELFF

len: 15
v_gene: TRBV12-3/TRBV12-4
j_gene: TRBJ2-5
CDR3aa: CASSSGTGGFETQYF

len: 13
v_gene: TRBV27
j_gene: TRBJ2-2
CDR3aa: CASRSGTEEELFF

len: 15
v_gene: TRBV2
j_gene: TRBJ2-3
CDR3aa: CASRSYRADTDTQYF

len: 16
v_gene: TRBV5-1
j_gene: TRBJ2-1
CDR3aa: CASSLARVRVDNEQFF

len: 14
v_gene: TRBV20-1
j_gene: TRBJ2-7
CDR3aa: CSARPQTSVGEQYF

len: 14
v_gene: TRBV7-6
j_gene: TRBJ2-3
CDR3aa: CASSFGQSTDTQYF

len: 14
v_gene: TRBV2
j_gene: TRBJ1-5
CDR3aa: CASRFIERNQPQHF